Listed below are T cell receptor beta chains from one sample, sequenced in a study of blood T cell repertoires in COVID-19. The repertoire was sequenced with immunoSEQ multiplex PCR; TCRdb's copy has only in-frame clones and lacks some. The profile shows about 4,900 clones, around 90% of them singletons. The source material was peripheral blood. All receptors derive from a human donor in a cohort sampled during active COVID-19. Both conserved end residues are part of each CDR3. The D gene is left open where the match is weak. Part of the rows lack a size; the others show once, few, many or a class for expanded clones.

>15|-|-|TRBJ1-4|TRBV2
CASSAQVATNEKLFF
TGTGCCAGCAGTGCCCAGGTTGCAACTAATGAAAAACTGTTTTTT
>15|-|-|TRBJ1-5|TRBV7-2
CASSSGPGNGQPQHF
TGTGCCAGCAGCTCCGGTCCAGGGAATGGTCAGCCCCAGCATTTT
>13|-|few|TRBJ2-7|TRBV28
CASRISVAYEQYF
TGTGCCAGCAGAATCTCGGTGGCCTACGAGCAGTACTTC
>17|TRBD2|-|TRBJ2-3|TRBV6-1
CASSGGLAGARTDTQYF
TGTGCCAGCAGTGGGGGACTAGCGGGGGCCCGCACAGATACGCAGTATTTT
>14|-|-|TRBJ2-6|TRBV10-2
CASSGASGANVLTF
TGCGCCAGCAGTGGGGCGTCTGGGGCCAACGTCCTGACTTTC
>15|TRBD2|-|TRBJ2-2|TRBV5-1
CASSLATSGTGELFF
TGCGCCAGCAGCTTAGCAACTAGCGGCACCGGGGAGCTGTTTTTT
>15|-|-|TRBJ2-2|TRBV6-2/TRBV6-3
CASSQISGNTGELFF
TGTGCCAGCAGTCAAATCTCGGGAAACACCGGGGAGCTGTTTTTT
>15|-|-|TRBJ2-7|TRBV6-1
CASSEERAGPYEQYF
TGTGCCAGCAGTGAAGAGCGGGCCGGCCCCTACGAGCAGTACTTC
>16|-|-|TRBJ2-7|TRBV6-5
CASSYSRATISYEQYF
TGTGCCAGCAGTTACTCGAGGGCCACGATCTCCTACGAGCAGTACTTC
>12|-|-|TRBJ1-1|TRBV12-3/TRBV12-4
CASGRGNTEAFF
TGTGCCAGCGGCAGGGGGAACACTGAAGCTTTCTTT
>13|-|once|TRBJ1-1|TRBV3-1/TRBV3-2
CASSQGRNTEAFF
TGTGCCAGCAGCCAAGGTCGGAACACTGAAGCTTTCTTT
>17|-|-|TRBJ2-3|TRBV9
CASSLRGGSASTDTQYF
TGTGCCAGCAGCCTCAGGGGAGGGTCAGCGAGCACAGATACGCAGTATTTT